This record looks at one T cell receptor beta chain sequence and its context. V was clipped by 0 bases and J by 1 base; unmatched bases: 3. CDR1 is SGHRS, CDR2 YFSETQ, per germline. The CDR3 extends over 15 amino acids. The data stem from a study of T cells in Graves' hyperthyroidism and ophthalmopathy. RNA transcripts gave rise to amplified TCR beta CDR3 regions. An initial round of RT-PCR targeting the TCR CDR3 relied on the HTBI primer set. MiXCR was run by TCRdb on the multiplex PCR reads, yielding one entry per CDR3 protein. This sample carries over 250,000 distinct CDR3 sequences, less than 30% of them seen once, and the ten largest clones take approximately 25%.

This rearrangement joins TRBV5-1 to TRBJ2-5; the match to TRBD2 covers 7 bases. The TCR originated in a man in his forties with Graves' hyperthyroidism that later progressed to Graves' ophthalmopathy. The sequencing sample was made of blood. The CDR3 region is CASSLGLAPQETQYF. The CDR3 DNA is TGCGCCAGCAGCTTGGGACTAGCCCCCCAAGAGACCCAGTACTTC.